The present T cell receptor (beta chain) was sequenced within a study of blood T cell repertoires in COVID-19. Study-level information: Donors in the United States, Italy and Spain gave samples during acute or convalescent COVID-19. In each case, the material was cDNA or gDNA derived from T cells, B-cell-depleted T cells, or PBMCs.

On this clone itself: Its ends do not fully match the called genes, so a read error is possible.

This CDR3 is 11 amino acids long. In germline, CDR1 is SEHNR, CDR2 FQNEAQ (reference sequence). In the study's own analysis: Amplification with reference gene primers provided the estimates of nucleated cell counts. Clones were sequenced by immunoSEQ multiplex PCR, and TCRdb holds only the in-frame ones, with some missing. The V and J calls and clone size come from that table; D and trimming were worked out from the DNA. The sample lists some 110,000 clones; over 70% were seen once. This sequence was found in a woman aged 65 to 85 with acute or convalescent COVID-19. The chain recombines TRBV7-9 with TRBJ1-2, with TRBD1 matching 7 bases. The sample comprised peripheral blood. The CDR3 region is CASSYRQGLAF. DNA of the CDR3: TGTGCCAGCAGCTACCGACAGGGTCTCGCCTTC.